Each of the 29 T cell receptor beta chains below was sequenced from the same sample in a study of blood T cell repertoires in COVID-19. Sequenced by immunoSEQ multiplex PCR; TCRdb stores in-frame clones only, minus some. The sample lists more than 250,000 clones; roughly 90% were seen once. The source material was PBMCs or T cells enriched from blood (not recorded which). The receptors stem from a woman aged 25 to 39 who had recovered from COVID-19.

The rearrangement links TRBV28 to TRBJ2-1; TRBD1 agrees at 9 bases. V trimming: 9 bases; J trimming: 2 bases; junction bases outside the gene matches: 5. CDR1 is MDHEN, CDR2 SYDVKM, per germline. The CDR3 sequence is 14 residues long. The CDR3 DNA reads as TGTGCCAGTCTGACAGGGGGAGCCTACAATGAGCAGTTCTTC. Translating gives CASLTGGAYNEQFF.

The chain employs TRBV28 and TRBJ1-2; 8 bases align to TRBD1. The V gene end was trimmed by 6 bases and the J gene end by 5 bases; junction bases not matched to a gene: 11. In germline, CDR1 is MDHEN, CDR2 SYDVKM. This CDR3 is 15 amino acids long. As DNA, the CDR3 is TGTGCCAGCAGCGACCCCGGGACAGGTTTTTATGGCTACACCTTC. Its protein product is CASSDPGTGFYGYTF.

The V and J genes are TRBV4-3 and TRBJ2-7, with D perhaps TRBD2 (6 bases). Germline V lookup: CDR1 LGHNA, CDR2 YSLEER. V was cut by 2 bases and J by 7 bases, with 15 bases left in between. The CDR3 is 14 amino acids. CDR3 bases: TGCGCCAGCAGCCAAACACAGGCGCGGGAAGAGCAGTACTTC. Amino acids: CASSQTQAREEQYF.

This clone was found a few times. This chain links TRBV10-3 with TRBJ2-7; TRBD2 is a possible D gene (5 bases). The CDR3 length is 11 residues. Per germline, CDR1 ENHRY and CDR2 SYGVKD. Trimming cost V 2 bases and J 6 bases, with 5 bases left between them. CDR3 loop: CAISEGLEQYF. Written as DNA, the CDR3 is TGTGCCATCAGTGAGGGACTCGAGCAGTACTTC.

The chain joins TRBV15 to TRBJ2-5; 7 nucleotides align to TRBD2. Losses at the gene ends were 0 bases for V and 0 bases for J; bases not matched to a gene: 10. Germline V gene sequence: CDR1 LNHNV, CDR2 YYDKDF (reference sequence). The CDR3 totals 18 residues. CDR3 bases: TGTGCCACCAGCAGAGATACCGGGACTACCCTCCACCAAGAGACCCAGTACTTC. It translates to CATSRDTGTTLHQETQYF.

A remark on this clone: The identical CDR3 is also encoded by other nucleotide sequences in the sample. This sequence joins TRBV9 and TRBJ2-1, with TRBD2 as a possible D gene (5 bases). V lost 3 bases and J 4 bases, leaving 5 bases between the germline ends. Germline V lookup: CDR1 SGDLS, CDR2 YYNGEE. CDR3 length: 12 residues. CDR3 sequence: CASSAGYNEQFF. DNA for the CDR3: TGTGCCAGCAGCGCGGGGTACAATGAGCAGTTCTTC. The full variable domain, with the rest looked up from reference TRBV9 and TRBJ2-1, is DSGVTQTPKHLITATGQRVTLRCSPRSGDLSVYWYQQSLDQGLQFLIQYYNGEERAKGNILERFSAQQFPDLHSELNLSSLELGDSALYFCASSAGYNEQFFGPGTRLTVL.

CDR3 nucleotides: TGTGCCAGCAGCCACCCAGTCGGGGGCTACACCTTC. Translated: CASSHPVGGYTF. The V call is TRBV7-2, the J call TRBJ1-2; D unclear. The CDR3 sequence is 12 residues long. The germline gives CDR1 SGHTA, CDR2 FQGNSA. Between the trimmed V and J ends, which lost 5 bases and 8 bases, there was a span of 12 bases.

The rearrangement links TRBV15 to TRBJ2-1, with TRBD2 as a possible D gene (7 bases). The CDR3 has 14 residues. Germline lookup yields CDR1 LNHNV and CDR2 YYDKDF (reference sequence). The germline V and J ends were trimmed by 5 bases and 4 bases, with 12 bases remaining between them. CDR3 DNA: TGTGCCACCAGCGTGGGGGGGCTGTACAATGAGCAGTTCTTC. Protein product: CATSVGGLYNEQFF. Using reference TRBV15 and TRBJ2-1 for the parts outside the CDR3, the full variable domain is DAMVIQNPRYQVTQFGKPVTLSCSQTLNHNVMYWYQQKSSQAPKLLFHYYDKDFNNEADTPDNFQSRRPNTSFCFLDIRSPGLGDTAMYLCATSVGGLYNEQFFGPGTRLTVL.

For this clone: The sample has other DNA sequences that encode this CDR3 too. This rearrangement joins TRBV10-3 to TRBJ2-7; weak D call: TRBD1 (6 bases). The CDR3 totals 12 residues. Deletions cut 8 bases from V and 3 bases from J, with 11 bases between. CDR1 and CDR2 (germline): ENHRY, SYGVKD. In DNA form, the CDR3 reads TGTGCCATCTCCGGACAGAGCTACGAGCAGTACTTC. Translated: CAISGQSYEQYF.

In DNA form, the CDR3 reads TGTGCCAGCAGCCCTCAAAGGGGCAAAAACATTCAGTACTTC. This encodes CASSPQRGKNIQYF. This chain links TRBV5-5 with TRBJ2-4; D may be TRBD1 (5 bases). This CDR3 region has 14 residues. V gave up 4 bases and J gave up 3 bases, with 11 bases separating them. Germline V gives CDR1 SGHKS, CDR2 YYEKEE (reference sequence).

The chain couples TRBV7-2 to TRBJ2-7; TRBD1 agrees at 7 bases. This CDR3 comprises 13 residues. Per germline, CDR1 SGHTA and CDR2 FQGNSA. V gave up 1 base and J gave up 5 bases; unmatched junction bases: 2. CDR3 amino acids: CASSLGGGHEQYF. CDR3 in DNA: TGTGCCAGCAGCTTAGGAGGGGGCCACGAGCAGTACTTC.

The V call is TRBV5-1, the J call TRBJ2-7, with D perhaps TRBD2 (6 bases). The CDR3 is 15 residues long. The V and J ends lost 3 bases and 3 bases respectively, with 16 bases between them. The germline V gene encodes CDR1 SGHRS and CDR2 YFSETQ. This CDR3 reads CASSSQSGLGYEQYF. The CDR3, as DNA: TGCGCCAGCAGCTCGCAGTCGGGACTGGGCTACGAGCAGTACTTC.

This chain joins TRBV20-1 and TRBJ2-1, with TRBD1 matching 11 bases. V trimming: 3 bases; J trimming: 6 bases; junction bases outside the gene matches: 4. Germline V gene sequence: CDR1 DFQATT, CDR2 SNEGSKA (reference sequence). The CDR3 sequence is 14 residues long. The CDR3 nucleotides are TGCAGTGCTAGTTACGGGACAGGGGGCAATGAGCAGTTCTTC. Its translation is CSASYGTGGNEQFF.

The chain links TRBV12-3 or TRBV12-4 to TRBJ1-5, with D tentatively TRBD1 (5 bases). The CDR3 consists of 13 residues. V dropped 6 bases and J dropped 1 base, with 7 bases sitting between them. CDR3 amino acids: CASRGPSNQPQHF. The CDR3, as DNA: TGTGCCAGCAGGGGGCCGAGCAATCAGCCCCAGCATTTT.

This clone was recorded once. The CDR3 DNA is TGTGCCAGCACAGTGGGGAGCTGGAATGAGCAGTTCTTC. Translated, it gives CASTVGSWNEQFF. This chain links TRBV2 with TRBJ2-1; perhaps TRBD2 as D (5 bases). Trimming removed 7 bases from V and 7 bases from J, with 14 bases in between. This CDR3 spans 13 amino acids. Germline CDR1 SNHLY, CDR2 FYNNEI.

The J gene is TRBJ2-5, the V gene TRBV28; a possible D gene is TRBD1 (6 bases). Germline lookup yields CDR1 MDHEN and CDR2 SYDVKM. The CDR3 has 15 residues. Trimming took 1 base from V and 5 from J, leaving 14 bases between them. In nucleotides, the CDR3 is TGTGCCAGCAGTTTATTTGGACAGAGGGTTGAGACCCAGTACTTC. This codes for CASSLFGQRVETQYF.

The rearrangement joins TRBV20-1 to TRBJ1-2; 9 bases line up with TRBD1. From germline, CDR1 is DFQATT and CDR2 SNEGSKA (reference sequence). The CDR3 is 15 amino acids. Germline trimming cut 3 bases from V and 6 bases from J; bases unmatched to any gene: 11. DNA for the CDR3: TGCAGTGCTAGTATTCGGGACAGGGATTGGGATGGCTACACCTTC. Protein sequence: CSASIRDRDWDGYTF.

CDR3 bases: TGTGCCAGCAGATTGATGGGACAGGGAAACTACGAGCAGTACTTC. Protein: CASRLMGQGNYEQYF. J is TRBJ2-7 and V is TRBV28; 9 bases map to TRBD1. This CDR3 spans 15 amino acids. Germline V gives CDR1 MDHEN, CDR2 SYDVKM. Trimming took 6 bases from V and 3 from J; bases not matched to a gene: 9.

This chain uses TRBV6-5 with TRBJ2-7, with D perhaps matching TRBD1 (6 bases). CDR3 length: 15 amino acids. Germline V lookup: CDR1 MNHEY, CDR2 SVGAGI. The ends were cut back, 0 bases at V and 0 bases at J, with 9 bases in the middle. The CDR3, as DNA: TGTGCCAGCAGTTACTCGTGGGACAACTCCTACGAGCAGTACTTC. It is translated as CASSYSWDNSYEQYF.

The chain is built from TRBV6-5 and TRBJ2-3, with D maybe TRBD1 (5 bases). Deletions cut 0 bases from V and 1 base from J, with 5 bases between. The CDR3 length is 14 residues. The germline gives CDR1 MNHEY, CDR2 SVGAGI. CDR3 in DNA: TGTGCCAGCAGTTACTCAGGGGGCACAGATACGCAGTATTTT. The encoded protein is CASSYSGGTDTQYF.

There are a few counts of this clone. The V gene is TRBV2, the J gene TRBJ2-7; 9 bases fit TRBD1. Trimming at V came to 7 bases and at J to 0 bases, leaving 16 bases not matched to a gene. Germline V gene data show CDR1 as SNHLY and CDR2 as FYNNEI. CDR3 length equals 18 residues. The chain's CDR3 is CASNFLQDPGQGSYEQYF. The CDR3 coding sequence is TGTGCCAGCAACTTCCTACAAGACCCGGGACAGGGCTCCTACGAGCAGTACTTC.

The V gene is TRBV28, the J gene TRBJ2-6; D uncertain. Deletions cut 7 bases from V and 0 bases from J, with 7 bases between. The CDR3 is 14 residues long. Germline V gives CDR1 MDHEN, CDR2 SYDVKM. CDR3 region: CASNQDSGANVLTF. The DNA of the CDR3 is TGTGCCAGCAACCAGGACTCTGGGGCCAACGTCCTGACTTTC.

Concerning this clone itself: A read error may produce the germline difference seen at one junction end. The CDR3, as DNA: TGTGCCAGCAGTAGACTTGGACTCCAACACTTC. Amino acids: CASSRLGLQHF. The chain combines TRBV6-2 or TRBV6-3 with TRBJ2-5, with a weak D call TRBD2 (5 bases). Germline V lookup: CDR1 MNHEY, CDR2 SVGEGT. This CDR3 has 11 amino acids.

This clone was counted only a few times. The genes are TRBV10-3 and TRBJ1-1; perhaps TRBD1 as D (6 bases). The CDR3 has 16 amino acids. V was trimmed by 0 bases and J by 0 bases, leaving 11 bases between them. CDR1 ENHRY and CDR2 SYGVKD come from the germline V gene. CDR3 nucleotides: TGTGCCATCAGTGAGTCGAGGACAGCTTTGAACACTGAAGCTTTCTTT. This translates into CAISESRTALNTEAFF.

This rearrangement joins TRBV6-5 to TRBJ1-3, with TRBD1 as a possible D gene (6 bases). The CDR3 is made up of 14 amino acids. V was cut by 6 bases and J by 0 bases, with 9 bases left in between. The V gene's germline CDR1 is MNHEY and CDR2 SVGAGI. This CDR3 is CASSPDSSGNTIYF. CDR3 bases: TGTGCCAGCAGCCCGGACAGCTCTGGAAACACCATATATTTT.

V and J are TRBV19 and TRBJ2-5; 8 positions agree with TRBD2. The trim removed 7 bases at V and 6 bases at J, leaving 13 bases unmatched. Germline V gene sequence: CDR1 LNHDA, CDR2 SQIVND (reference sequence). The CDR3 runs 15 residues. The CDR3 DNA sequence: TGTGCCAGTACTCCCGGGACTAGAGGAGTAAAGACCCAGTACTTC. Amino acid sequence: CASTPGTRGVKTQYF.

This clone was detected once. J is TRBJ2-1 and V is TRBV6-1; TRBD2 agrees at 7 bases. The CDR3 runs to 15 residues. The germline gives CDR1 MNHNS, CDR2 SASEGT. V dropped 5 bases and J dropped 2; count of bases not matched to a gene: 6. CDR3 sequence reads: CASSLGRDTYNEQFF. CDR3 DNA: TGTGCCAGCAGTCTTGGGAGGGATACCTACAATGAGCAGTTCTTC.

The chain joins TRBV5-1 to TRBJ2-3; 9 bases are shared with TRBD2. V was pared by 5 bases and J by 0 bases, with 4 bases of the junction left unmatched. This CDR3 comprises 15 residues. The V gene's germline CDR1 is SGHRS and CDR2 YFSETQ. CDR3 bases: TGCGCCAGCAGAGGTAGCGGGAGTAGCACAGATACGCAGTATTTT. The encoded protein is CASRGSGSSTDTQYF.

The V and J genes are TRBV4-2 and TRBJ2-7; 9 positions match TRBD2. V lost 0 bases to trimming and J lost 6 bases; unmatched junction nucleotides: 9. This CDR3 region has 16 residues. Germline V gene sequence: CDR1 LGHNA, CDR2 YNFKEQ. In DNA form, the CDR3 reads TGTGCCAGCAGCCAAGATCTGGGGCCAGCGGGGGGCGAGCAGTACTTC. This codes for CASSQDLGPAGGEQYF.